The clone carrying this TCR beta chain has a single count. This record belongs to a study of blood T cell repertoires in COVID-19. Across the whole study: Both acute and convalescent COVID-19 samples were obtained from the United States, Italy and Spain. T cells, B-cell-depleted T cells, or PBMCs supplied cDNA or gDNA.

The CDR3 runs 16 residues. Germline assignment: CDR1 SGHTS and CDR2 YDEGEE. Trimming took 2 bases from V and 2 from J; bases not matched to a gene: 4. Clones were read by immunoSEQ multiplex PCR, and TCRdb kept only the in-frame ones, dropping some. The sample lists hundreds of thousands of clones; 87% were seen once. Participant-given clinical history determined each cohort assignment. The chain recombines TRBV5-8 with TRBJ2-6; 7 bases agree with TRBD1. This TCR was sampled from a woman between 18 and 29 years old who had recovered from COVID-19. The sequenced sample consisted of PBMCs or T cells enriched from blood (not recorded which). CDR3 residues: CASSFPGGAGANVLTF. The CDR3 bases are TGTGCCAGCAGCTTTCCAGGGGGTGCTGGGGCCAACGTCCTGACTTTC.